This T cell receptor (beta chain) was recorded in a study of blood T cell repertoires in COVID-19. At the level of the study: Italy, Spain and the United States were the sources of the convalescent and acute COVID-19 samples. Sources were T cells, B-cell-depleted T cells, or PBMCs; the material itself was cDNA or gDNA.

The germline CDR1 and CDR2 sequences are MGHDK and SYGVNS. CDR3 length equals 15 residues. V shed 1 base and J shed 4 bases, with 11 bases lying between them. The authors' processing: For nucleated cells, counts were estimated from reference gene primer amplification. Measured with immunoSEQ multiplex PCR; TCRdb has only the in-frame clones, and not every one. D and trimming come from the DNA, and the V and J calls and clone size come from that table. The sample gives roughly 150,000 clones, 77% of which show up once; roughly 2.8% is in the top ten. V and J are TRBV25-1 and TRBJ1-5, with a tentative D call TRBD1 (5 bases). This TCR was sampled from a man in his 70s with acute or convalescent COVID-19. Sequences were obtained from peripheral blood. The CDR3 here is CASSEWGDLNQPQHF. In nucleotides, the CDR3 is TGTGCCAGCAGTGAATGGGGGGATCTAAATCAGCCCCAGCATTTT.